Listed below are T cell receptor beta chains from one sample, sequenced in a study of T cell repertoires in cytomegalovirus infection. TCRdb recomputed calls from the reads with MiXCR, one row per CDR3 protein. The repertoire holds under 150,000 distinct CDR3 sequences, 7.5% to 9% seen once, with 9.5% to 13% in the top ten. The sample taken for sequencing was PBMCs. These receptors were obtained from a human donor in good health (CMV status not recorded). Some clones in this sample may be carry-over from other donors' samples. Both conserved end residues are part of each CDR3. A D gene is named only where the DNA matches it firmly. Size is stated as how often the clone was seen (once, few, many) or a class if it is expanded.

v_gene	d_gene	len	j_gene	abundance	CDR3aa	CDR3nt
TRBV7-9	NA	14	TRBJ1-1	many	CASASQGGGREAFF	TGTGCCAGCGCATCACAGGGCGGCGGTCGTGAAGCTTTCTTT
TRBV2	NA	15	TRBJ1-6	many	CASSGRPHGGSPLHF	TGTGCCAGCAGTGGAAGGCCCCATGGTGGGTCACCCCTCCACTTT
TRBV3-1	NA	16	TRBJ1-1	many	CASSPLSGFSGTEAFF	TGTGCCAGCAGCCCCTTGTCGGGGTTTTCAGGCACTGAAGCTTTCTTT
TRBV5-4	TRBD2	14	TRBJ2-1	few	CASSFAGGWNEQFF	TGTGCCAGCAGCTTCGCGGGGGGGTGGAATGAGCAGTTCTTC
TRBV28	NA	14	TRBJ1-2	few	CASTRDPLSYGYTF	TGTGCCAGCACCCGGGATCCCTTGAGCTATGGCTACACCTTC
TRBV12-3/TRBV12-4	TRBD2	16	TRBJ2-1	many	CASRPSGRGSYNEQFF	TGTGCCAGCAGGCCTTCAGGGCGGGGGAGTTACAATGAGCAGTTCTTC
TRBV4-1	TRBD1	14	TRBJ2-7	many	CASSRRQGPYEQYF	TGCGCCAGCAGCCGCCGACAGGGGCCCTACGAGCAGTACTTC
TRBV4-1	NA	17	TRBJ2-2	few	CASSQSPGGEFAGELFF	TGCGCCAGCAGCCAATCACCAGGGGGGGAGTTTGCCGGGGAGCTGTTTTTT
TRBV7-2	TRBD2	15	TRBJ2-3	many	CASRPPSGGLDTQYF	TGTGCCAGCAGACCACCTAGCGGGGGCCTAGATACGCAGTATTTT
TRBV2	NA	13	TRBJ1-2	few	CASSELLSYGYTF	TGTGCCAGCAGTGAACTATTGTCCTATGGCTACACCTTC
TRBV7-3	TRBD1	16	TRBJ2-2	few	CASRPTGTGGTGELFF	TGTGCCAGCAGACCCACCGGGACAGGGGGCACCGGGGAGCTGTTTTTT
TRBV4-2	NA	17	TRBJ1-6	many	CASSQDMSRTANSPLHF	TGTGCCAGCAGCCAAGATATGTCCCGGACAGCCAATTCACCCCTCCACTTT